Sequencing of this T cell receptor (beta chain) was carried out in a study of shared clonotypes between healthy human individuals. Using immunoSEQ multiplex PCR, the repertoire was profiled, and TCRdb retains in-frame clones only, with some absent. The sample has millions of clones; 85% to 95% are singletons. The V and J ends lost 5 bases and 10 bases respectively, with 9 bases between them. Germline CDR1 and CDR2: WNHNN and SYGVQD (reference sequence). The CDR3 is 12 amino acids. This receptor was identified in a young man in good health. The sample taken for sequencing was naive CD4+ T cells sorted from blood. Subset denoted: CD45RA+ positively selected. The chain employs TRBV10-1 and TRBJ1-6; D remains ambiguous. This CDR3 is CASSNLGSPLHF. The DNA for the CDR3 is TGCGCCAGCAGTAACCTTGGATCACCCCTCCACTTT.